A single sample is the source of the 7 T cell receptor beta chains below, sequenced in a study of pediatric ulcerative colitis. Sequencing was performed with immunoSEQ multiplex PCR; in TCRdb, only in-frame clones are kept and a portion is missing. The table records roughly 25,000 clones, over 55% of them present only once. The rectum was sampled with one to two pinch biopsies at colonoscopy. Sequencing input: gut tissue. The receptors stem from a boy aged 5-17 years with severe ulcerative colitis.

This clone has only one observation. The chain employs TRBV7-9 and TRBJ2-4; D might be TRBD1 or TRBD2, each matching 6 bases. CDR3 length equals 16 residues. CDR1 SEHNR and CDR2 FQNEAQ come from the germline V gene (reference sequence). Trimming removed 3 bases from V and 1 base from J, with 13 bases in between. The CDR3 DNA sequence: TGTGCCAGCAGCTTGGGGGGCTCCGGGGCCAAAAACATTCAGTACTTC. Its protein is CASSLGGSGAKNIQYF.

For the CDR3, the DNA is TGTGCCAGCAGCTTAGTTCTGGGGGCGTTGAACGAGCAGTACTTC. Amino acid sequence: CASSLVLGALNEQYF. The rearrangement links TRBV11-2 to TRBJ2-7; weak D call: TRBD1 (6 bases). V was shortened by 1 base and J by 5 bases, with 15 bases between the two germline ends. The germline CDR1 and CDR2 sequences are SGHAT and FQNNGV. The CDR3 is 15 residues long. The variable domain in full, completed from reference TRBV11-2 and TRBJ2-7, reads EAGVAQSPRYKIIEKRQSVAFWCNPISGHATLYWYQQILGQGPKLLIQFQNNGVVDDSQLPKDRFSAERLKGVDSTLKIQPAKLEDSAVYLCASSLVLGALNEQYFGPGTRLTVT.

The rearrangement links TRBV5-4 to TRBJ2-2, with TRBD1 identical over 11 bases. Per the germline V gene, CDR1 is SGHNT and CDR2 is YYREEE (reference sequence). This CDR3 is built from 15 residues. Trimming at V came to 4 bases and at J to 6 bases, leaving 5 bases not matched to a gene. The chain's CDR3 is CASSVPGQGAGELFF. For the CDR3, the DNA is TGTGCCAGCAGCGTACCGGGACAGGGGGCCGGGGAGCTGTTTTTT. Full variable domain (missing parts from reference TRBV5-4 and TRBJ2-2): ETGVTQSPTHLIKTRGQQVTLRCSSQSGHNTVSWYQQALGQGPQFIFQYYREEENGRGNFPPRFSGLQFPNYSSELNVNALELDDSALYLCASSVPGQGAGELFFGEGSRLTVL.

The chain is built from TRBV5-1 and TRBJ2-7; TRBD2 matches at 8 bases. This CDR3 is built from 14 residues. Germline V lookup: CDR1 SGHRS, CDR2 YFSETQ. The V and J ends lost 2 bases and 5 bases, in that order; junction bases with no gene match: 6. The CDR3 loop is CASSLAGERDEQYF. The CDR3 bases are TGCGCCAGCAGCTTAGCGGGAGAACGAGACGAGCAGTACTTC.

The chain combines TRBV7-2 with TRBJ2-7; 8 bases align to TRBD2. V dropped 0 bases and J dropped 4; count of bases not matched to a gene: 5. Germline V lookup: CDR1 SGHTA, CDR2 FQGNSA. The length of the CDR3 is 15 residues. CDR3 in amino acids: CASSLASGSGYEQYF. The CDR3 DNA is TGTGCCAGCAGCTTAGCCAGCGGGAGTGGGTACGAGCAGTACTTC.

The chain couples TRBV11-1 to TRBJ2-7; a possible D gene is TRBD2 (5 bases). The CDR3 totals 14 residues. CDR1 and CDR2 (germline): SGHAT, FQDESV (reference sequence). V lost 5 bases and J lost 5, with 16 bases in between. The CDR3 nucleotides read TGTGCCAGCAGCCCGCTCTCGGGATTTCACGAGCAGTACTTC. This encodes CASSPLSGFHEQYF.

The V and J genes are TRBV5-4 and TRBJ2-7; 15 nucleotides align to TRBD2. After removal of 4 bases from V and 3 bases from J, the junction contained 5 bases not matched to a gene. This CDR3 is built from 16 residues. Germline CDR1 is SGHNT and CDR2 is YYREEE (reference sequence). The CDR3, as DNA: TGTGCCAGCAGCCCGGGACTAGCGGGAGGTCTCTACGAGCAGTACTTC. It yields the protein CASSPGLAGGLYEQYF.